This record concerns one T cell receptor beta chain sequence. Its antigen is not identified. The sample belongs to a study of T-cell memory formation after mild COVID-19. General study results and limits: Memory from before infection featured some responding clones, which suggests cross-reactive memory joined. Day 15 to 85 contracting clones showed balanced CD4/CD8; later expanders leaned CD4+. Shrinking CD4+ clones resided mostly in CM and EM, and CD8+ ones in EMRA.

The CDR3 is 13 amino acids. Trimming cost V 3 bases and J 7 bases, with 10 bases left between them. The V gene's germline CDR1 is SGHDT and CDR2 YYEEEE. TCRdb reprocessed the 5' RACE reads with MiXCR, giving one entry per CDR3 protein. Of about 560,000 distinct CDR3 sequences listed, roughly 17% were seen once; the top ten hold roughly 7.8%. The source of this sequence is an adult woman who had mild COVID-19 (a few samples of this study predate the infection). Cell type and time point are not known. The V gene is TRBV5-6, the J gene TRBJ1-4; D unresolved. The specimen was PBMCs or a T cell subset sorted from them (not recorded which). The CDR3 DNA is TGTGCCAGCAGCTATTTAGCCTCTGAAAAACTGTTTTTT. It specifies CASSYLASEKLFF.